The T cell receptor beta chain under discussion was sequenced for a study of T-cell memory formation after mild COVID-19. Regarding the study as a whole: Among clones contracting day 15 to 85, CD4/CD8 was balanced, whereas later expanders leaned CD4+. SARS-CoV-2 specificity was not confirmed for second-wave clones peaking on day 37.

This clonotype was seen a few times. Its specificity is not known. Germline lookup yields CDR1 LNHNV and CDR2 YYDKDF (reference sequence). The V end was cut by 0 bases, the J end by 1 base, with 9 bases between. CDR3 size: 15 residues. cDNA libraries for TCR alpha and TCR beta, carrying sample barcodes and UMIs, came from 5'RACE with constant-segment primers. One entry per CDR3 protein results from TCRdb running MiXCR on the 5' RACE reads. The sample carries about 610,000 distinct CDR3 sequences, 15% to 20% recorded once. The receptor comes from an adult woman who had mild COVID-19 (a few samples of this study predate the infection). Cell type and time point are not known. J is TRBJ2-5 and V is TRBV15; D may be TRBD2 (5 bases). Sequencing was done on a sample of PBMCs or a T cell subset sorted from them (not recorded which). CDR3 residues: CATSRDRGRQETQYF. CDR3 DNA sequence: TGTGCCACCAGCAGAGATCGAGGGCGCCAAGAGACCCAGTACTTC.